The 19 T cell receptor beta chains below were found in one sample sequenced in a study of cytomegalovirus exposure and HLA in healthy donors. With 60 Vbeta and 13 Jbeta primers, the PCR was carried out. Measured with immunoSEQ multiplex PCR; TCRdb has only the in-frame clones, and not every one. This sample has approximately 170,000 clones, with over 75% found just once. The sequenced sample was PBMCs. Every receptor here comes from a male donor in good health and CMV-seronegative.

The chain is built from TRBV7-2 and TRBJ2-1, with 8 bases aligning to TRBD2. Trimming cost V 5 bases and J 6 bases; bases outside gene matches: 9. The V gene's germline CDR1 is SGHTA and CDR2 FQGNSA. The CDR3 length is 15 residues. As DNA, the CDR3 is TGTGCCAGCAGCCTCGGGGGGGCACTCCGCAATGAGCAGTTCTTC. Amino acids: CASSLGGALRNEQFF.

This chain links TRBV27 with TRBJ1-1; 8 positions agree with TRBD1. The CDR3 consists of 19 residues. The J segment lost 4 bases and the V segment lost 5 bases, leaving 21 bases of the junction unmatched. Germline CDR1 reads MNHEY; CDR2 reads SMNVEV (reference sequence). The CDR3 sequence: CASSPTTTGDPFPSTEAFF. The CDR3 DNA reads as TGTGCCAGCAGTCCCACCACGACAGGGGACCCCTTCCCGAGCACTGAAGCTTTCTTT.

This clone appeared a few times. The chain employs TRBV27 and TRBJ2-6; 10 bases fit TRBD2. The CDR3 contains 16 residues. From germline, CDR1 is MNHEY and CDR2 SMNVEV (reference sequence). V was pared by 8 bases and J by 4 bases, with 8 bases of the junction left unmatched. The CDR3 sequence is CASGAGGPGGANVLTF. The CDR3 DNA is TGTGCCAGCGGAGCGGGGGGGCCGGGAGGGGCCAACGTCCTGACTTTC.

This clone was observed a handful of times. The V call is TRBV5-1, the J call TRBJ1-3; tentative D call: TRBD1 (6 bases). V lost 4 bases and J lost 1, with 9 bases in between. Germline loops: CDR1 SGHRS, CDR2 YFSETQ. The CDR3 sequence is 14 residues long. The CDR3 reads CASSPGQSGNTIYF. Written as DNA, the CDR3 is TGCGCCAGCAGCCCGGGACAATCTGGAAACACCATATATTTT.

This chain connects TRBV9 to TRBJ2-7; possibly TRBD1 for D (5 bases). The ends were cut back, 0 bases at V and 0 bases at J, with 10 bases in the middle. This CDR3 is built from 15 residues. Germline CDR1 SGDLS, CDR2 YYNGEE. This CDR3 reads CASSVGSGPSYEQYF. The CDR3 nucleotides are TGTGCCAGCAGCGTAGGTTCAGGGCCCTCCTACGAGCAGTACTTC. The full variable domain, its missing parts supplied by reference TRBV9 and TRBJ2-7, is DSGVTQTPKHLITATGQRVTLRCSPRSGDLSVYWYQQSLDQGLQFLIQYYNGEERAKGNILERFSAQQFPDLHSELNLSSLELGDSALYFCASSVGSGPSYEQYFGPGTRLTVT.

The rearrangement joins TRBV5-1 to TRBJ2-1, with TRBD2 as a possible D gene (5 bases). The CDR3 runs 14 residues. Trimming shortened V by 3 bases and J by 5 bases, and 12 bases separated the two germline ends. Germline V lookup: CDR1 SGHRS, CDR2 YFSETQ. The CDR3 loop is CASSSRTGNNEQFF. The CDR3 DNA sequence: TGCGCCAGCAGCTCACGGACGGGAAACAATGAGCAGTTCTTC.

This clone was observed a few times. V usage is TRBV15 and J usage is TRBJ1-4; D ambiguous. Germline V CDR1 and CDR2: LNHNV, YYDKDF (reference sequence). The CDR3 is made up of 14 amino acids. The V gene lost 8 bases and the J gene lost 2 bases, with 12 bases spanning the gap. The CDR3 coding sequence is TGTGCCACCCGAGAGGGTCCCACTAATGAAAAACTGTTTTTT. Translation gives CATREGPTNEKLFF.

The CDR3 region is CASSQVQGQASLSFPYEQYF. CDR3 DNA: TGCGCCAGCAGCCAAGTCCAAGGACAGGCAAGCCTTTCTTTCCCTTACGAGCAGTACTTC. V gene TRBV4-1 combines with J gene TRBJ2-7, with TRBD1 matching over 7 bases. The length of the CDR3 is 20 residues. V was clipped by 1 base and J by 4 bases; unmatched bases: 22. CDR1 is MGHRA, CDR2 YSYEKL, per germline.

The rearrangement joins TRBV7-9 to TRBJ2-2, with 8 bases identical to TRBD1. The CDR3 has 15 amino acids. The germline V gene has CDR1 SEHNR and CDR2 FQNEAQ (reference sequence). V trimming: 5 bases; J trimming: 4 bases; junction bases outside the gene matches: 6. The CDR3: CASSPGQAGTGELFF. The CDR3 DNA follows: TGTGCCAGCAGCCCGGGACAGGCCGGCACCGGGGAGCTGTTTTTT.

The rearrangement joins TRBV19 to TRBJ1-5, with 7 bases identical to TRBD1. Germline V gene lookup returns CDR1 LNHDA and CDR2 SQIVND (reference sequence). The trim removed 2 bases at V and 4 bases at J, leaving 11 bases unmatched. The CDR3 contains 17 residues. CDR3 in DNA: TGTGCCAGTAGTATACTAGGACAGGACCTTTCAAATCAGCCCCAGCATTTT. It encodes CASSILGQDLSNQPQHF.

In the case of this clone: At one boundary the junction diverges from the germline segment, which might be a read error. This rearrangement joins TRBV25-1 to TRBJ2-4; 7 bases match TRBD1. This CDR3 region has 15 residues. Germline loops: CDR1 MGHDK, CDR2 SYGVNS. The CDR3 spells CASSKPGTAENIQYF. CDR3 DNA sequence: TGTGCCAGCAGTAAGCCCGGGACAGCCGAAAACATTCAGTACTTC.

CDR3 protein: CAWSGDRGTTEAFF. CDR3 nucleotide sequence: TGTGCCTGGAGTGGGGACAGGGGGACCACTGAAGCTTTCTTT. The chain employs TRBV30 and TRBJ1-1; 11 positions match TRBD1. The V gene end was trimmed by 1 base and the J gene end by 4 bases; junction bases not matched to a gene: 2. The CDR3 is 14 amino acids. Germline V gene data show CDR1 as GTSNPN and CDR2 as SVGIG (reference sequence).

This chain joins TRBV15 and TRBJ2-7; 7 bases fit TRBD1. Trimming at V came to 3 bases and at J to 2 bases, leaving 7 bases not matched to a gene. Germline values: CDR1 LNHNV, CDR2 YYDKDF (reference sequence). The CDR3 has 15 amino acids. The CDR3 sequence: CATSRDPGTAYEQYF. The CDR3 nucleotides are TGTGCCACCAGCAGGGATCCCGGGACAGCCTACGAGCAGTACTTC.

The rearrangement joins TRBV4-3 to TRBJ1-2; D call uncertain. There are 12 residues in the CDR3. Germline CDR1 and CDR2: LGHNA and YSLEER. The ends were cut back, 0 bases at V and 8 bases at J, with 7 bases in the middle. In DNA form, the CDR3 reads TGCGCCAGCAGCCAAGAGTGGAGAGGCTACACCTTC. This translates into CASSQEWRGYTF.

This clone has a handful of counts. This rearrangement joins TRBV4-2 to TRBJ1-4; TRBD1 aligns across 10 bases. CDR3 size: 17 residues. Germline V lookup: CDR1 LGHNA, CDR2 YNFKEQ. The trim removed 1 base at V and 8 bases at J, leaving 10 bases unmatched. CDR3 protein: CASSQGIRDRGREKLFF. The DNA of the CDR3 is TGTGCCAGCAGCCAAGGAATCCGGGACAGGGGCCGGGAAAAACTGTTTTTT.

This clone appeared a few times. The V call is TRBV7-8, the J call TRBJ2-7; TRBD1 might be the D (6 bases). The ends were cut back, 5 bases at V and 3 bases at J, with 11 bases in the middle. The CDR3 contains 13 residues. The germline V gene has CDR1 SGHVS and CDR2 FQNEAQ. The CDR3 coding sequence is TGTGCCAGCAGCCCACTGACAGGCTACGAGCAGTACTTC. The encoded protein is CASSPLTGYEQYF.

The chain joins TRBV7-6 to TRBJ2-5; possibly TRBD1 for D (6 bases). V was shortened by 0 bases and J by 5 bases, with 16 bases between the two germline ends. Germline CDR1 is SGHVS and CDR2 is FNYEAQ. The CDR3 has 16 amino acids. This CDR3 is CASSLAPQGTGETQYF. CDR3 in DNA: TGTGCCAGCAGCTTAGCGCCGCAGGGGACGGGGGAGACCCAGTACTTC. The complete variable domain, with remaining parts taken from reference TRBV7-6 and TRBJ2-5, reads GAGVSQSPRYKVTKRGQDVALRCDPISGHVSLYWYRQALGQGPEFLTYFNYEAQQDKSGLPNDRFSAERPEGSISTLTIQRTEQRDSAMYRCASSLAPQGTGETQYFGPGTRLLVL.

This clone was seen more than once but under ten times. The rearrangement uses TRBV5-1 and TRBJ1-2; 8 positions agree with TRBD1. The CDR3 length is 17 residues. Trimming took 4 bases from V and 4 from J; bases not matched to a gene: 15. From germline, CDR1 is SGHRS and CDR2 YFSETQ. This CDR3 is CASSLRGTGYKVYGYTF. CDR3 nucleotide sequence: TGCGCCAGCAGCCTAAGAGGGACAGGATATAAAGTCTATGGCTACACCTTC.

This sequence joins TRBV7-2 and TRBJ1-1; D is perhaps TRBD1 (5 bases). The CDR3 length is 15 residues. V lost 0 bases and J 0 bases, leaving 8 bases between the germline ends. Looked up from germline, CDR1 is SGHTA and CDR2 is FQGNSA. The CDR3 DNA reads TGTGCCAGCAGCTTAGCGGGGGGACTGAACACTGAAGCTTTCTTT. Translating it yields CASSLAGGLNTEAFF. Using reference TRBV7-2 and TRBJ1-1 for the parts outside the CDR3, the full variable domain is GAGVSQSPSNKVTEKGKDVELRCDPISGHTALYWYRQSLGQGLEFLIYFQGNSAPDKSGLPSDRFSAERTGGSVSTLTIQRTQQEDSAVYLCASSLAGGLNTEAFFGQGTRLTVV.